The sequence of this T cell receptor beta chain was determined in a study of blood T cell repertoires in COVID-19. V shed 2 bases and J shed 8 bases, with 15 bases lying between them. This CDR3 spans 15 amino acids. Looked up from germline, CDR1 is MNHEY and CDR2 is SVGAGI. Authors' analysis steps: From reference gene primer amplification, estimates of nucleated cell counts were derived. Generated by immunoSEQ multiplex PCR, the TCRdb table keeps only in-frame clones and is missing some. That table furnishes V, J and clone size, whereas the DNA furnished D and trimming. The top ten hold 4.5% to 6% of the sample, which has about 220,000 clones, under 90% seen once.

The material sequenced was peripheral blood. The receptor's source is a woman aged 55-69 years who had recovered from COVID-19. The chain is built from TRBV6-5 and TRBJ1-4, with D possibly being TRBD1 (5 bases). The CDR3 coding sequence is TGTGCCAGCAGTTACGGTCCCCAGGGAGGCGAAAAACTGTTTTTT. It yields the protein CASSYGPQGGEKLFF.